The T cell receptor (beta chain) described here comes from a study of CD8+ T cells in alopecia areata. Study-level results: There were many expanded lesional clones persisting in scalp and blood during tofacitinib. The study found tofacitinib significantly decreased scalp clonality and expanded CD8+ clones among the top 100.

To note about this clone: Its antigen is as yet unknown.

Trimming took 7 bases from V and 3 from J, leaving 14 bases between them. The CDR3 spans 13 residues. Germline V lookup: CDR1 SQVTM, CDR2 ANQGSEA. The treatment is: oral pan-JAK inhibitor, 5-10 mg twice daily. Once RNA had been extracted, it was reverse transcribed into cDNA to act as the sequencing template. Some clones are missing from TCRdb's copy, which holds only in-frame ones; the method was immunoSEQ multiplex PCR. The table shows 150,000 to 200,000 clones, with about 65% occurring only once. The chain couples TRBV29-1 to TRBJ2-3; D might be TRBD1 (6 bases). This receptor was taken from a human donor with alopecia areata. The input for sequencing was CD4+ T cells sorted from blood, taken at approximately week 49, from a patient treated with tofacitinib. CDR3 region: CSAYRDGTDTQYF. Here the CDR3 DNA reads TGCAGCGCCTACAGGGACGGGACAGATACGCAGTATTTT.